This TCR beta chain was profiled in a study of radiation and T cells in renal cell carcinoma. The protocol was immunoSEQ multiplex PCR, while the TCRdb copy is restricted to in-frame clones and leaves out a portion. The repertoire has about 83,000 clones, less than 85% of them found once; the top ten carry 2.4%. The sample's time point: blood 4 weeks post-SBRT, at nephrectomy. Treatment indicated: 15 Gy SBRT to primary tumor, nephrectomy 4 weeks later. The CDR3 has 15 residues. With 0 bases removed from V and 3 bases from J, the gap between germline ends came to 9 bases. Germline CDR1 is MNHNS and CDR2 is SASEGT. This clone occurred a few times.

This clonotype was sampled from a woman aged 60-70 years with renal cell carcinoma. The rearrangement links TRBV6-1 to TRBJ1-5; the D gene is possibly TRBD1 (5 bases). Sequencing used blood, obtained from a patient whose treatment included radiotherapy and nephrectomy. In nucleotides, the CDR3 is TGTGCCAGCAGTGAAGCTGCAGGGCCCAATCAGCCCCAGCATTTT. Amino acids: CASSEAAGPNQPQHF.